Below are 17 T cell receptor beta chains sequenced from a single sample in a study of neurological immune-mediated disorders. As for time point: longitudinal time-point 3. MiXCR, run by TCRdb on the 5' RACE reads, gives a single entry per CDR3 protein. The sample lists fewer than 55,000 distinct CDR3 sequences; about 12% were seen once. The sequenced material came from PBMCs. The receptor set was obtained from a male donor with HTLV-1-associated myelopathy (HAM/TSP).

This clonotype was seen at least ten times. The chain has TRBV7-2 and TRBJ1-3; D is undetermined. V was trimmed by 3 bases and J by 3 bases, leaving 9 bases between them. CDR3 length equals 14 residues. Per germline, CDR1 SGHTA and CDR2 FQGNSA. The CDR3 sequence is CASSFGGRGNTIYF. The DNA for the CDR3 is TGTGCCAGCAGCTTTGGTGGACGTGGAAACACCATATATTTT.

This clonotype has at least ten counts. The V gene is TRBV28, the J gene TRBJ2-7, with TRBD1 matching over 8 bases. The V and J ends lost 10 bases and 6 bases, in that order; junction bases with no gene match: 11. Germline V gives CDR1 MDHEN, CDR2 SYDVKM. This CDR3 comprises 13 residues. The CDR3 is CAIRQGPMSEQYF. The CDR3 DNA follows: TGTGCCATTAGACAGGGGCCTATGTCCGAGCAGTACTTC. Filled out from reference TRBV28 and TRBJ2-7, the complete variable domain reads DVKVTQSSRYLVKRTGEKVFLECVQDMDHENMFWYRQDPGLGLRLIYFSYDVKMKEKGDIPEGYSVSREKKERFSLILESASTNQTSMYLCAIRQGPMSEQYFGPGTRLTVT.

This clonotype showed up many times. The chain joins TRBV6-5 to TRBJ2-5; D possibly corresponds to TRBD1 (6 bases). Germline CDR1 MNHEY, CDR2 SVGAGI. The CDR3 sequence is 13 residues long. V lost 2 bases to trimming and J lost 5 bases, with 9 bases between them. The CDR3 nucleotides are TGTGCCAGCAGTTACGTCCAGGGGGAGACCCAGTACTTC. Translation gives CASSYVQGETQYF.

The V call is TRBV2, the J call TRBJ1-5; maybe TRBD1 (6 bases). This CDR3 comprises 13 residues. Trimming took off 7 bases at V and 6 bases at J, with 13 bases between the two ends. Germline V gives CDR1 SNHLY, CDR2 FYNNEI. The CDR3 region is CASIIGGSQPQHF. CDR3 bases: TGTGCCAGCATTATAGGGGGTAGTCAGCCCCAGCATTTT.

A few counts support this clonotype. CDR3 amino acids: CASSQDGHSTDTQYF. The CDR3 bases are TGCGCCAGCAGCCAAGATGGACATAGCACAGATACGCAGTATTTT. The genes are TRBV4-1 and TRBJ2-3, with D possibly matching TRBD1 (5 bases). Deletions cut 0 bases from V and 0 bases from J, with 7 bases between. Germline CDR1 reads MGHRA; CDR2 reads YSYEKL. The CDR3 runs to 15 residues.

This clonotype rates as medium-sized. This chain connects TRBV3-1 to TRBJ2-1, with D possibly matching TRBD2 (6 bases). V lost 2 bases and J 4 bases, leaving 12 bases between the germline ends. Germline-derived CDR1 and CDR2 are LGHDT and YNNKEL (reference sequence). The CDR3 totals 15 residues. CDR3 DNA: TGTGCCAGCAGCCAACTGCGGGGAACTTACAATGAGCAGTTCTTC. Encoded protein: CASSQLRGTYNEQFF.

This clonotype has ten or more counts. V and J are TRBV20-1 and TRBJ1-1; no firm D call. The CDR3 contains 16 residues. V was pared by 1 base and J by 4 bases, with 19 bases between. Germline CDR1 and CDR2: DFQATT and SNEGSKA (reference sequence). CDR3 residues: CSARVTPSIGLTEAFF. CDR3 in DNA: TGCAGTGCTAGAGTAACACCCAGTATAGGGCTCACTGAAGCTTTCTTT.

On this clonotype: Germline and junction disagree at one end, which may indicate a read error. The chain links TRBV15 to TRBJ2-3; 7 nucleotides align to TRBD1. The germline gives CDR1 LNHNV, CDR2 YYDKDF (reference sequence). The length of the CDR3 is 16 residues. The CDR3 sequence: CATSRDSRDSTDTQNF. The CDR3 DNA is TGTGCCACCAGCAGAGATAGCAGGGACAGCACAGATACGCAGAATTTT.

This clonotype came up a few times. This chain links TRBV6-5 with TRBJ2-6; 8 nucleotides agree with TRBD2. The CDR3 length is 16 residues. The V and J ends lost 3 bases and 11 bases, in that order; junction bases with no gene match: 12. The germline gives CDR1 MNHEY, CDR2 SVGAGI. The CDR3 here is CASSYRRFSGVDVLTF. For the CDR3, the DNA is TGTGCCAGCAGTTATAGGCGGTTTAGCGGGGTCGACGTCCTGACTTTC.

This clonotype has a count of ten or more. This chain joins TRBV7-6 and TRBJ2-1; 8 positions agree with TRBD1. V shed 3 bases, J shed 0 bases, and the junction held 7 bases outside the gene matches. This CDR3 comprises 17 residues. CDR1 is SGHVS, CDR2 FNYEAQ, per germline. CDR3 in amino acids: CASSLSGGASSYNEQFF. The CDR3 DNA follows: TGTGCCAGCAGCTTGTCAGGGGGCGCTAGCTCCTACAATGAGCAGTTCTTC.

This clonotype was recorded many times. The V gene is TRBV7-9, the J gene TRBJ2-7; D not resolved. The germline V gene encodes CDR1 SEHNR and CDR2 FQNEAQ (reference sequence). The CDR3 spans 12 residues. The germline V and J ends were trimmed by 3 bases and 7 bases, with 10 bases remaining between them. CDR3 residues: CASSFNSREQYF. The CDR3 DNA reads as TGTGCCAGCAGCTTTAACTCCCGAGAGCAGTACTTC.

This clonotype was found many times. The chain joins TRBV6-5 to TRBJ1-3; unclear D gene. CDR3 length: 14 amino acids. The germline CDR1 and CDR2 sequences are MNHEY and SVGAGI. Between the trimmed V and J ends, which lost 2 bases and 0 bases, there was a span of 5 bases. The CDR3 region has the DNA TGTGCCAGCAGTTACGGCAACTCTGGAAACACCATATATTTT. Translating gives CASSYGNSGNTIYF.

This clonotype was counted at least ten times. CDR3 bases: TGTGCCAGCAGCCAAGTTGGGACAGGCAATTCTGAAGCTTTCTTT. Protein: CASSQVGTGNSEAFF. This chain links TRBV3-1 with TRBJ1-1; 8 bases map to TRBD1. V was pared by 1 base and J by 6 bases, with 7 bases of the junction left unmatched. The CDR3 is made up of 15 amino acids. The germline CDR1 and CDR2 sequences are LGHDT and YNNKEL (reference sequence).

The sample holds many counts of this clonotype. The chain uses TRBV20-1 and TRBJ1-5, with TRBD1 as a possible D gene (5 bases). The germline V gene encodes CDR1 DFQATT and CDR2 SNEGSKA (reference sequence). Trimming took off 2 bases at V and 5 bases at J, with 13 bases between the two ends. The CDR3 extends over 14 amino acids. This CDR3 reads CSARPGQGYQPQHF. The CDR3 DNA is TGCAGTGCTAGACCCGGCCAGGGCTATCAGCCCCAGCATTTT.

This clonotype was found many times. The rearrangement uses TRBV10-2 and TRBJ2-3; the D is unclear. The ends were cut back, 6 bases at V and 3 bases at J, with 19 bases in the middle. Per germline, CDR1 WSHSY and CDR2 SAAADI. The CDR3 consists of 16 residues. The CDR3 nucleotides are TGCGCCAGCAGCCCCCGGACCAGGACCTCAACAGATACGCAGTATTTT. Translating it yields CASSPRTRTSTDTQYF.

This clonotype occurred many times. The J gene is TRBJ2-1, the V gene TRBV6-2 or TRBV6-3, with 15 bases that match TRBD2. The CDR3 covers 15 residues. The junction had 3 bases not matched to a gene; V was cut back by 4 bases and J by 8 bases. Germline lookup yields CDR1 MNHEY and CDR2 SVGEGT. The CDR3 region is CASSWTSGGAHEQFF. CDR3 nucleotide sequence: TGTGCCAGCAGTTGGACTAGCGGGGGGGCCCATGAGCAGTTCTTC.

The chain joins TRBV6-6 to TRBJ2-5; 7 nucleotides line up with TRBD1. V was pared by 2 bases and J by 2 bases, with 5 bases of the junction left unmatched. This CDR3 has 15 amino acids. CDR1 and CDR2 from the germline V gene are MNHNY and SVGAGI (reference sequence). The CDR3 DNA is TGTGCCAGCAGTTACCCGCAGGGACAGCAAGAGACCCAGTACTTC. This codes for CASSYPQGQQETQYF.